The 29 T cell receptor beta chains below come from one sample, sequenced in a study of cytomegalovirus exposure and HLA in healthy donors. PCR involved 60 Vbeta and 13 Jbeta primers. Method: immunoSEQ multiplex PCR; TCRdb's copy keeps in-frame clones and lacks some. The sample has some 130,000 clones, 80% seen once. The sequencing sample was made of PBMCs. The source is a woman aged 40 to 55 in good health and CMV-seronegative.

The chain carries TRBV6-6 and TRBJ1-2; 8 nucleotides match TRBD1. The CDR3 extends over 14 amino acids. V was clipped by 5 bases and J by 10 bases; unmatched bases: 12. Germline V gene lookup returns CDR1 MNHNY and CDR2 SVGAGI (reference sequence). CDR3 loop: CASSPPGQGSPYTF. DNA of the CDR3: TGTGCCAGCAGTCCCCCCGGACAGGGATCTCCCTACACCTTC.

The CDR3 reads CASSLAGQTYYEQYF. The CDR3 nucleotides are TGTGCCAGCAGCTTAGCCGGACAGACCTACTACGAGCAGTACTTC. The chain recombines TRBV7-8 with TRBJ2-7; possible D gene TRBD1, 6 bases. The CDR3 totals 15 residues. Germline V gene data show CDR1 as SGHVS and CDR2 as FQNEAQ. Trimming left V 0 bases short and J 3 bases short, with 12 bases between.

CDR3 bases: TGTGCCAGCAGTTTATCCCGGGACTACCTAGCCAAAAACATTCAGTACTTC. This sequence encodes CASSLSRDYLAKNIQYF. The gene calls are TRBV28 and TRBJ2-4; 7 bases fit TRBD2. This CDR3 spans 17 amino acids. With 1 base clipped from V and 0 bases from J, the junction kept 6 bases outside the gene matches. Germline V gives CDR1 MDHEN, CDR2 SYDVKM. Filled out from reference TRBV28 and TRBJ2-4, the complete variable domain reads DVKVTQSSRYLVKRTGEKVFLECVQDMDHENMFWYRQDPGLGLRLIYFSYDVKMKEKGDIPEGYSVSREKKERFSLILESASTNQTSMYLCASSLSRDYLAKNIQYFGAGTRLSVL.

J is TRBJ1-6 and V is TRBV15; 7 bases map to TRBD1. CDR1 and CDR2 from the germline V gene are LNHNV and YYDKDF (reference sequence). The CDR3 runs to 15 residues. With 4 bases clipped from V and 7 bases from J, the junction kept 7 bases outside the gene matches. CDR3 bases: TGTGCCACCAGCACAAAAGACAGGGCCAATTCACCCCTCCACTTT. Its translation is CATSTKDRANSPLHF.

This clone was detected a few times. This chain joins TRBV27 and TRBJ1-1, with a tentative D call TRBD1 (5 bases). With 8 bases removed from V and 1 base from J, the gap between germline ends came to 20 bases. The CDR3 is 16 amino acids. Germline V CDR1 and CDR2: MNHEY, SMNVEV (reference sequence). CDR3 residues: CASLGTGVRRNTEAFF. CDR3 in DNA: TGTGCCAGCTTAGGGACTGGGGTTAGAAGGAACACTGAAGCTTTCTTT.

The CDR3 nucleotides read TGTGCCAGCAGCTTGGCCCGCAGGGGAGAGACCCAGTACTTC. It is translated as CASSLARRGETQYF. The V call is TRBV5-4, the J call TRBJ2-5; a weak D match, TRBD1 (6 bases). Trimming left V 0 bases short and J 4 bases short, with 10 bases between. The CDR3 totals 14 residues. Germline values: CDR1 SGHNT, CDR2 YYREEE (reference sequence).

This rearrangement joins TRBV7-3 to TRBJ1-1; 10 bases are a match to TRBD1. V lost 4 bases, J lost 4 bases, and 9 bases stayed unmatched. Germline loops: CDR1 SGHTA, CDR2 FQGTGA. The CDR3 sequence is 16 residues long. The CDR3 region is CASSSKPGQGSTEAFF. DNA for the CDR3: TGTGCCAGCAGCTCAAAACCGGGACAGGGGAGCACTGAAGCTTTCTTT.

The V and J genes are TRBV5-6 and TRBJ1-3, with D tentatively TRBD1 (5 bases). The CDR3 has 16 amino acids. The germline CDR1 and CDR2 sequences are SGHDT and YYEEEE. Trimming stripped 2 bases from V and 0 bases from J, with 12 bases between. CDR3: CASSLSPGNSGNTIYF. In nucleotides, the CDR3 is TGTGCCAGCAGCTTATCCCCAGGGAACTCTGGAAACACCATATATTTT.

V is TRBV11-2 and J is TRBJ1-6, with 7 bases lining up with TRBD1. The CDR3 runs to 17 residues. CDR1 is SGHAT and CDR2 is FQNNGV in the germline V gene. V lost 1 base, J lost 6 bases, and 9 bases stayed unmatched. The CDR3 sequence: CASSLGYRGALNSPLHF. The DNA of the CDR3 is TGTGCCAGCAGCTTAGGCTACAGGGGCGCTCTTAATTCACCCCTCCACTTT.

The chain joins TRBV10-3 to TRBJ2-1, with 8 bases aligning to TRBD2. The V and J ends lost 5 bases and 1 base, in that order; junction bases with no gene match: 4. The CDR3 spans 15 residues. Germline lookup yields CDR1 ENHRY and CDR2 SYGVKD. The CDR3 region is CAISPSGSSYNEQFF. CDR3 in DNA: TGTGCCATCAGTCCGAGCGGGAGTTCCTACAATGAGCAGTTCTTC.

The CDR3 region is CASSQDRVRGTGGYTF. CDR3 nucleotide sequence: TGCGCCAGCAGCCAAGATCGGGTCAGGGGTACGGGGGGCTACACCTTC. The chain couples TRBV4-3 to TRBJ1-2; possible D gene TRBD1, 6 bases. The CDR3 consists of 16 residues. V lost 0 bases, J lost 8 bases, and 19 bases lay in between. Germline CDR1 reads LGHNA; CDR2 reads YSLEER.

The count of this clone is one. The CDR3 loop is CASSLTGSSGNTIYF. For the CDR3, the DNA is TGTGCCAGCAGCTTAACGGGAAGCTCTGGAAACACCATATATTTT. The V and J genes are TRBV7-9 and TRBJ1-3; the D is unclear. Germline-derived CDR1 and CDR2 are SEHNR and FQNEAQ (reference sequence). With 2 bases removed from V and 0 bases from J, the gap between germline ends came to 8 bases. The CDR3 has 15 residues.

The chain is built from TRBV5-4 and TRBJ2-5, with 8 bases fitting TRBD2. CDR1 SGHNT and CDR2 YYREEE come from the germline V gene (reference sequence). CDR3 length equals 15 residues. Trimming cost V 0 bases and J 1 base; bases outside gene matches: 2. The CDR3 DNA is TGTGCCAGCAGCTTGGCCGGGGGGGCCCAAGAGACCCAGTACTTC. Translated: CASSLAGGAQETQYF.

The J gene is TRBJ1-2, the V gene TRBV27; D gene uncertain. V was cut by 2 bases and J by 8 bases, with 12 bases left in between. Germline loops: CDR1 MNHEY, CDR2 SMNVEV (reference sequence). The CDR3 covers 13 residues. The CDR3 coding sequence is TGTGCCAGCAGTTTAGGCGGGGAGGAAGGCTACACCTTC. Translated, it gives CASSLGGEEGYTF.

This clone was picked up a small number of times. The chain couples TRBV4-2 to TRBJ2-1, with 8 bases that match TRBD2. Losses at the gene ends were 4 bases for V and 6 bases for J; bases not matched to a gene: 11. The CDR3 is 16 amino acids. Germline V gene sequence: CDR1 LGHNA, CDR2 YNFKEQ. The CDR3 region is CASSPSGAGGANEQFF. The CDR3 nucleotides are TGTGCCAGCAGCCCCTCAGGGGCCGGGGGGGCCAATGAGCAGTTCTTC.

This sequence joins TRBV19 and TRBJ1-4; 7 positions agree with TRBD1. The germline CDR1 and CDR2 sequences are LNHDA and SQIVND (reference sequence). The CDR3 consists of 15 residues. V trimming: 11 bases; J trimming: 5 bases; junction bases outside the gene matches: 14. CDR3 DNA sequence: TGTGCCTCAAAAAAAGGGGGCAAGCAGAATGAAAAACTGTTTTTT. Protein sequence: CASKKGGKQNEKLFF.

The chain recombines TRBV7-9 with TRBJ1-1; a possible D gene is TRBD1 (6 bases). The CDR3 runs 13 residues. The V gene lost 8 bases and the J gene lost 3 bases, with 13 bases spanning the gap. CDR1 SEHNR and CDR2 FQNEAQ come from the germline V gene (reference sequence). The CDR3 nucleotides are TGTGCCAGCGGCCAGGGGTTGGACACTGAAGCTTTCTTT. Translating gives CASGQGLDTEAFF. Based on the CDR3 plus reference TRBV7-9 and TRBJ1-1, the full variable domain is DTGVSQNPRHKITKRGQNVTFRCDPISEHNRLYWYRQTLGQGPEFLTYFQNEAQLEKSRLLSDRFSAERPKGSFSTLEIQRTEQGDSAMYLCASGQGLDTEAFFGQGTRLTVV.

The V and J genes are TRBV27 and TRBJ1-4; 8 bases map to TRBD1. The CDR3 covers 15 residues. The V and J ends lost 0 bases and 7 bases, in that order; junction bases with no gene match: 4. CDR1 is MNHEY, CDR2 SMNVEV, per germline (reference sequence). Here the CDR3 reads CASSLSRDRGEKLFF. CDR3 DNA sequence: TGTGCCAGCAGTTTATCGAGAGACAGGGGTGAAAAACTGTTTTTT.

This sequence joins TRBV27 and TRBJ1-5, with TRBD1 as a possible D gene (6 bases). The CDR3 is 13 amino acids. Between the trimmed V and J ends, which lost 10 bases and 4 bases, there was a span of 14 bases. Germline V CDR1 and CDR2: MNHEY, SMNVEV (reference sequence). In nucleotides, the CDR3 is TGTGCCACCAAAGGGGGTTGGAATCAGCCCCAGCATTTT. This codes for CATKGGWNQPQHF.

The chain recombines TRBV10-3 with TRBJ1-4; TRBD1 might be the D (6 bases). The length of the CDR3 is 15 residues. V shed 10 bases and J shed 0 bases, with 15 bases lying between them. Per germline, CDR1 ENHRY and CDR2 SYGVKD. CDR3 in amino acids: CATSTGLATNEKLFF. The CDR3 DNA follows: TGTGCCACCTCGACAGGACTTGCAACTAATGAAAAACTGTTTTTT.

On this clone: A junction end diverges from the germline sequence, so it may reflect a read error. The chain joins TRBV7-9 to TRBJ1-5; tentative D call: TRBD1 (5 bases). This CDR3 spans 18 amino acids. Germline CDR1 SEHNR, CDR2 FQNEAQ (reference sequence). CDR3 residues: CSSSLSVMGGGPNQPQHF. Written as DNA, the CDR3 is TGTTCCAGCAGCTTATCCGTCATGGGGGGTGGGCCCAATCAGCCCCAGCATTTT.

V and J are TRBV5-1 and TRBJ2-2; TRBD1 matches at 9 bases. The CDR3 covers 16 residues. Germline V CDR1 and CDR2: SGHRS, YFSETQ. The V and J ends lost 4 bases and 6 bases, in that order; junction bases with no gene match: 10. DNA of the CDR3: TGCGCCAGCAGCCCGGGACAGGGTGGGACGGCCGGGGAGCTGTTTTTT. Its translation is CASSPGQGGTAGELFF.

This sequence joins TRBV27 and TRBJ1-4; 8 nucleotides line up with TRBD1. The germline V gene encodes CDR1 MNHEY and CDR2 SMNVEV (reference sequence). V gave up 6 bases and J gave up 8 bases; unmatched junction bases: 8. The CDR3 loop spans 14 amino acids. For the CDR3, the DNA is TGTGCCAGCAGGCCGGCAGGGGGCGAGGAAAAACTGTTTTTT. As protein: CASRPAGGEEKLFF.

This clone came up once. The J gene is TRBJ2-1, the V gene TRBV11-2; 13 bases fit TRBD2. The germline CDR1 and CDR2 sequences are SGHAT and FQNNGV. With V trimmed by 5 bases and J by 8 bases, 6 bases remained unmatched. The CDR3 consists of 15 residues. CDR3 region: CASSAGLAGMDEQFF. CDR3 coding DNA: TGTGCCAGCAGCGCGGGACTAGCGGGAATGGATGAGCAGTTCTTC.

The V gene is TRBV2, the J gene TRBJ1-2, with TRBD1 identical over 10 bases. The V segment lost 1 base and the J segment 8 bases; nucleotides outside the gene matches: 4. CDR1 and CDR2 from the germline V gene are SNHLY and FYNNEI. The CDR3 sequence is 14 residues long. DNA for the CDR3: TGTGCCAGCAGTGAAGTGGGACAGGGGTACGGCTACACCTTC. This gives the protein CASSEVGQGYGYTF.

The rearrangement links TRBV19 to TRBJ1-1; D unresolved. Deletions cut 11 bases from V and 7 bases from J, with 14 bases between. This CDR3 has 11 residues. The germline V gene has CDR1 LNHDA and CDR2 SQIVND (reference sequence). CDR3: CAGRSSFEAFF. The DNA of the CDR3 is TGTGCCGGGCGCTCAAGTTTTGAAGCTTTCTTT.

The genes are TRBV19 and TRBJ1-5; 11 nucleotides line up with TRBD1. The CDR3 has 14 residues. CDR1 LNHDA and CDR2 SQIVND come from the germline V gene (reference sequence). V lost 4 bases, J lost 5 bases, and 1 base stayed unmatched. The CDR3 DNA reads TGTGCCAGTAGTAGGGACAGGGGGGATCAGCCCCAGCATTTT. Amino acids: CASSRDRGDQPQHF.

Here the CDR3 reads CASSRTGAISATNEKLFF. CDR3 nucleotides: TGTGCCAGCTCACGAACAGGGGCCATCAGTGCAACTAATGAAAAACTGTTTTTT. The gene calls are TRBV18 and TRBJ1-4; 7 positions agree with TRBD1. The CDR3 consists of 18 residues. CDR1 is KGHSH and CDR2 is LQKENI in the germline V gene. With 4 bases clipped from V and 0 bases from J, the junction kept 11 bases outside the gene matches.

This rearrangement joins TRBV9 to TRBJ1-2; no clear D. Trimming left V 2 bases short and J 3 bases short, with 11 bases between. The CDR3 runs 14 residues. From germline, CDR1 is SGDLS and CDR2 YYNGEE. The CDR3 bases are TGTGCCAGCAGCGTTCCGGGTATTGACTATGGCTACACCTTC. It yields the protein CASSVPGIDYGYTF.